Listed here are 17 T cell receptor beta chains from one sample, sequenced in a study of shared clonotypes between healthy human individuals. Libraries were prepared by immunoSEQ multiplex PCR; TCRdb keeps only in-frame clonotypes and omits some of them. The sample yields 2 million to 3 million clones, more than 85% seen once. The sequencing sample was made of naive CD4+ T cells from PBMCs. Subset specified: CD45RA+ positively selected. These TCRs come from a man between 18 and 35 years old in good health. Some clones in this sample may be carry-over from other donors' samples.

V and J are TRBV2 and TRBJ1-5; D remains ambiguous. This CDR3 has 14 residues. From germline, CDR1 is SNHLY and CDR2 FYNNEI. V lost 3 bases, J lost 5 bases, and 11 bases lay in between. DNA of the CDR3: TGTGCCAGCAGTGACGGTTCCACTCATCAGCCCCAGCATTTT. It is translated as CASSDGSTHQPQHF.

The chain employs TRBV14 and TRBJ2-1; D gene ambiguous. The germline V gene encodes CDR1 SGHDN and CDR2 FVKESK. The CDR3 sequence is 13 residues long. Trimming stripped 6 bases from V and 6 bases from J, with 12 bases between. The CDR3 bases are TGTGCCAGCAGGGCCCTATGGGGCAATGAGCAGTTCTTC. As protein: CASRALWGNEQFF.

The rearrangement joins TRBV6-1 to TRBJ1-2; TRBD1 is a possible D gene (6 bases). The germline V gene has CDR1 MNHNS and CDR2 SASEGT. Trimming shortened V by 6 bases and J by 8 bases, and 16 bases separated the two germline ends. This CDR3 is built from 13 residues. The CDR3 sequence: CASSKTGTQGYTF. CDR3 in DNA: TGTGCCAGCAGCAAAACCGGGACACAAGGCTACACCTTC.

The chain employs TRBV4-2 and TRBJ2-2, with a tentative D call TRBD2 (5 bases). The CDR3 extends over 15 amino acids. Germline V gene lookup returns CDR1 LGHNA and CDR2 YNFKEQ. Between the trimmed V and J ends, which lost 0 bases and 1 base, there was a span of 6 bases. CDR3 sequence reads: CASSQDTRNTGELFF. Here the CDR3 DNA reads TGTGCCAGCAGCCAAGATACTAGGAACACCGGGGAGCTGTTTTTT.

The CDR3 is CASSEWRQTVAEQYF. Here the CDR3 DNA reads TGTGCCAGCAGTGAATGGCGACAGACAGTGGCCGAGCAGTACTTC. This chain joins TRBV25-1 and TRBJ2-7, with TRBD1 as a possible D gene (5 bases). Germline assignment: CDR1 MGHDK and CDR2 SYGVNS. Trimming removed 1 base from V and 6 bases from J, with 16 bases in between. The CDR3 is 15 residues long.

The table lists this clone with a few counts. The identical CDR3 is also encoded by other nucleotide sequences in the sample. CDR3 bases: TGTGCCAGCAGCTTAACGGGGAACACTGAAGCTTTCTTT. Its translation: CASSLTGNTEAFF. The genes are TRBV7-3 and TRBJ1-1, with no clear D. Germline V gene lookup returns CDR1 SGHTA and CDR2 FQGTGA. V was trimmed by 0 bases and J by 1 base, leaving 3 bases between them. The CDR3 is made up of 13 amino acids.

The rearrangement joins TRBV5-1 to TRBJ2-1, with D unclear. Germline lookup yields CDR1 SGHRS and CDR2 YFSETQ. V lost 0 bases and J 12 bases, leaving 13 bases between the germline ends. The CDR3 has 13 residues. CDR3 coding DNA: TGCGCCAGCAGCTTGGTGGGGTTGTCGGGGCAGTTCTTC. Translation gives CASSLVGLSGQFF.

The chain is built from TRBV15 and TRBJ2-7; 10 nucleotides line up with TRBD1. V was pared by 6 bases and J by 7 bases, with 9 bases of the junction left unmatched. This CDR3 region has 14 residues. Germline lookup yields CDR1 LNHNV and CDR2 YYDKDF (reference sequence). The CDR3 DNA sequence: TGTGCCACCAGGGAGACAGGGGGCCGTTTGGAGCAGTACTTC. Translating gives CATRETGGRLEQYF. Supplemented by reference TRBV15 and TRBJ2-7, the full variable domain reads DAMVIQNPRYQVTQFGKPVTLSCSQTLNHNVMYWYQQKSSQAPKLLFHYYDKDFNNEADTPDNFQSRRPNTSFCFLDIRSPGLGDTAMYLCATRETGGRLEQYFGPGTRLTVT.

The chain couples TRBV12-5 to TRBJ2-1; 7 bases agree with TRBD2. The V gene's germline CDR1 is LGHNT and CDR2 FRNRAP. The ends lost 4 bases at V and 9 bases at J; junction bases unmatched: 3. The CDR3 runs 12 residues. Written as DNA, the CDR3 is TGTGCTAGTGGTTCGGGGAGGGGTGAGCAGTTCTTC. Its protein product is CASGSGRGEQFF.

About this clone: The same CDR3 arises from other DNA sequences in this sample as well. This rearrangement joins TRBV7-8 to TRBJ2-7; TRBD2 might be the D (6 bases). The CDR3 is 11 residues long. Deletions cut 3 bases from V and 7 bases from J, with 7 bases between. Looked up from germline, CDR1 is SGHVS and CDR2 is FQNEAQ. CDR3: CASSLGREQYF. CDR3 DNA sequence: TGTGCCAGCAGCTTGGGGAGGGAGCAGTACTTC. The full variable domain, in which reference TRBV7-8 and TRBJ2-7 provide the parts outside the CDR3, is GAGVSQSPRYKVAKRGQDVALRCDPISGHVSLFWYQQALGQGPEFLTYFQNEAQLDKSGLPSDRFFAERPEGSVSTLKIQRTQQEDSAVYLCASSLGREQYFGPGTRLTVT.

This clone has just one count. This CDR3 reads CASSLGGFDGYTF. The DNA for the CDR3 is TGCGCCAGCAGCTTAGGAGGATTTGATGGCTACACCTTC. The chain recombines TRBV5-1 with TRBJ1-2; D gene ambiguous. The CDR3 covers 13 residues. With 2 bases removed from V and 6 bases from J, the gap between germline ends came to 11 bases. Germline V gene lookup returns CDR1 SGHRS and CDR2 YFSETQ.

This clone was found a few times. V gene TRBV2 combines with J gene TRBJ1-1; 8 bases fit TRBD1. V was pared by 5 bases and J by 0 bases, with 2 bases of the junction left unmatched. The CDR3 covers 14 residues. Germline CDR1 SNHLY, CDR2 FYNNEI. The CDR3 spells CASSSQGVNTEAFF. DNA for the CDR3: TGTGCCAGCAGTTCACAGGGGGTGAACACTGAAGCTTTCTTT.

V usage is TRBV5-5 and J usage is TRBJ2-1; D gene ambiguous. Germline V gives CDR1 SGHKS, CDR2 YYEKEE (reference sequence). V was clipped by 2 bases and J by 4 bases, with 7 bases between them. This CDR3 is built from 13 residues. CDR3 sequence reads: CASSLSRYNEQFF. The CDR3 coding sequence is TGTGCCAGCAGCTTATCACGGTACAATGAGCAGTTCTTC. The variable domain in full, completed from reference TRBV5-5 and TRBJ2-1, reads DAGVTQSPTHLIKTRGQQVTLRCSPISGHKSVSWYQQVLGQGPQFIFQYYEKEERGRGNFPDRFSARQFPNYSSELNVNALLLGDSALYLCASSLSRYNEQFFGPGTRLTVL.

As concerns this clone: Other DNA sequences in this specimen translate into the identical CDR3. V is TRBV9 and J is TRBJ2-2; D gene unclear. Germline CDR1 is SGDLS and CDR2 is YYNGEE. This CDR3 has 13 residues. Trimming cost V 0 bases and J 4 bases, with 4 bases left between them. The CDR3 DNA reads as TGTGCCAGCAGCGTAGTTGGCACCGGGGAGCTGTTTTTT. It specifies CASSVVGTGELFF. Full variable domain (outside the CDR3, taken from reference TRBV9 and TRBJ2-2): DSGVTQTPKHLITATGQRVTLRCSPRSGDLSVYWYQQSLDQGLQFLIQYYNGEERAKGNILERFSAQQFPDLHSELNLSSLELGDSALYFCASSVVGTGELFFGEGSRLTVL.

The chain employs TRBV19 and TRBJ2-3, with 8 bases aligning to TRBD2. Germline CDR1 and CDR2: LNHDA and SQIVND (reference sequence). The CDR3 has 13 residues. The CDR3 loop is CASSSGPGDTQYF. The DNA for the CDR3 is TGTGCTTCTTCTAGCGGGCCGGGAGATACGCAGTATTTT. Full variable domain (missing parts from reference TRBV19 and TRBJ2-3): DGGITQSPKYLFRKEGQNVTLSCEQNLNHDAMYWYRQDPGQGLRLIYYSQIVNDFQKGDIAEGYSVSREKKESFPLTVTSAQKNPTAFYLCASSSGPGDTQYFGPGTRLTVL.

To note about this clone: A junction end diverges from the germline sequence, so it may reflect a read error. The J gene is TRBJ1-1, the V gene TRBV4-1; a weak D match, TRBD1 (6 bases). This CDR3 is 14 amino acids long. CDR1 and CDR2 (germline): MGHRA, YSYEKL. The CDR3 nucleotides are TGCGTCAGCAGCCAGCGGACAGCGAACACTGAAGCTTTCTTT. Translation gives CVSSQRTANTEAFF.

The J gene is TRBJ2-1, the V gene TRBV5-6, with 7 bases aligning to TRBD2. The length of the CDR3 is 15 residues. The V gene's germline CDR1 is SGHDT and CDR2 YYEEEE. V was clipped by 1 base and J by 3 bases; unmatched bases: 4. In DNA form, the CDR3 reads TGTGCCAGCAGCTTGAGCAGCGGGAACTACAATGAGCAGTTCTTC. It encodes CASSLSSGNYNEQFF.